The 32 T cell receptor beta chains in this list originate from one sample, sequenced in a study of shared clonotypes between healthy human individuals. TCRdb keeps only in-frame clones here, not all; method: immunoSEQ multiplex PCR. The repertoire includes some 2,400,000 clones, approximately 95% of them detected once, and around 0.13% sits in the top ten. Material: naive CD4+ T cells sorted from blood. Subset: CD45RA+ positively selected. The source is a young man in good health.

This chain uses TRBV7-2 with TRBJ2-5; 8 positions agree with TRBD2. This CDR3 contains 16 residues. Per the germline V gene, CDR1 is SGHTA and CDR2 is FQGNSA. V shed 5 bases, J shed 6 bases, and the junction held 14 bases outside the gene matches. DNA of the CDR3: TGTGCCAGCAGCCAACTGGGACTAGTGCCTCGGCAGACCCAGTACTTC. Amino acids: CASSQLGLVPRQTQYF.

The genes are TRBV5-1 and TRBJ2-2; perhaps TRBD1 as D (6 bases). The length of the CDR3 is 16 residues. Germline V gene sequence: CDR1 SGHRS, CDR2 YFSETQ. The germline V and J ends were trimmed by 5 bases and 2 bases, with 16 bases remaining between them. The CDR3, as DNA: TGCGCCAGCAGGGCCCCCGGGACACCAAACACCGGGGAGCTGTTTTTT. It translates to CASRAPGTPNTGELFF. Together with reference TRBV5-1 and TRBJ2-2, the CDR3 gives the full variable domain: KAGVTQTPRYLIKTRGQQVTLSCSPISGHRSVSWYQQTPGQGLQFLFEYFSETQRNKGNFPGRFSGRQFSNSRSEMNVSTLELGDSALYLCASRAPGTPNTGELFFGEGSRLTVL.

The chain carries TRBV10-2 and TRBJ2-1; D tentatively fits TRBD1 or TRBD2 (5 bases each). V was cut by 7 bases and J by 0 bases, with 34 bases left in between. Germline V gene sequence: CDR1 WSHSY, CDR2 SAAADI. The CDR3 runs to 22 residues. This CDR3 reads CASTERGRGSPPWARSYNEQFF. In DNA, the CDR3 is TGCGCCAGCACCGAACGGGGACGAGGTTCTCCCCCATGGGCGCGCTCCTACAATGAGCAGTTCTTC.

DNA for the CDR3: TGTGCCAGCCACGGGAATTCCGGCACCTACGAGCAGTACTTC. Protein product: CASHGNSGTYEQYF. The chain uses TRBV18 and TRBJ2-7; a possible D gene is TRBD2 (5 bases). The V gene lost 8 bases and the J gene lost 2 bases, with 16 bases spanning the gap. The V gene's germline CDR1 is KGHSH and CDR2 LQKENI. The CDR3 is 14 amino acids.

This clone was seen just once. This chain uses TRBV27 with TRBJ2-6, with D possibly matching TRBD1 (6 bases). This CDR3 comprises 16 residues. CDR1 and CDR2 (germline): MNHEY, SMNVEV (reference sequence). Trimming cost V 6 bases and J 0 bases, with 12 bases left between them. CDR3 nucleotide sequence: TGTGCCAGCAGCTTACAGGGTTCCTCTGGGGCCAACGTCCTGACTTTC. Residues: CASSLQGSSGANVLTF.

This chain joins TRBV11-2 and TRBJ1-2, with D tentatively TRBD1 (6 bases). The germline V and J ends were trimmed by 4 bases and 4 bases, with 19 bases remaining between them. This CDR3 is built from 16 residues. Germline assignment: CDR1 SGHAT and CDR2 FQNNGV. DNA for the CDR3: TGTGCCAGCAGCTCCTCCCCCTCCAGGGGTCCCTATGGCTACACCTTC. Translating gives CASSSSPSRGPYGYTF.

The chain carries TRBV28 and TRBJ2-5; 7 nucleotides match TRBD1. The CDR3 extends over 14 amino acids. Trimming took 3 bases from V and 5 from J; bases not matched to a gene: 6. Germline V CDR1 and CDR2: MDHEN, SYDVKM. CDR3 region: CASSFRQGWETQYF. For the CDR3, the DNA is TGTGCCAGCAGTTTCAGACAGGGCTGGGAGACCCAGTACTTC.

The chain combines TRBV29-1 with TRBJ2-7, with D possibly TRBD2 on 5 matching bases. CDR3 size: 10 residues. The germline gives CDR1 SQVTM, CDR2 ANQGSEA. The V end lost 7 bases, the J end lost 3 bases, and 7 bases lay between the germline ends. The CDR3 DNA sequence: TGCAGCGCCCGGGACTACGAGCAGTACTTC. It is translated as CSARDYEQYF.

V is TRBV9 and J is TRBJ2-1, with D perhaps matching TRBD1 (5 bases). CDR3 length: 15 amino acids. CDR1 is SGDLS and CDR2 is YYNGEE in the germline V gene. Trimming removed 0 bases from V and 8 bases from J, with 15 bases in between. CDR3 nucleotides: TGTGCCAGCAGCGTAGAGCCCCGGCAGGGCTATGAGCAGTTCTTC. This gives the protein CASSVEPRQGYEQFF.

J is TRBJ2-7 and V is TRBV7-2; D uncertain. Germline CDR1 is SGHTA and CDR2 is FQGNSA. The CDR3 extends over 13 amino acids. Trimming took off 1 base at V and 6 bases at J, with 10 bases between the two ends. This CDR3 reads CASSLGWAGEQYF. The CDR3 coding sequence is TGTGCCAGCAGCTTAGGGTGGGCCGGCGAGCAGTACTTC.

The CDR3 sequence is CASSFGRDRNSPLHF. CDR3 DNA: TGTGCCAGCAGCTTTGGCCGGGACAGAAATTCACCCCTCCACTTT. V gene TRBV7-2 combines with J gene TRBJ1-6; the match to TRBD1 covers 7 bases. The germline V gene encodes CDR1 SGHTA and CDR2 FQGNSA. After removal of 3 bases from V and 7 bases from J, the junction contained 6 bases not matched to a gene. This CDR3 comprises 15 residues.

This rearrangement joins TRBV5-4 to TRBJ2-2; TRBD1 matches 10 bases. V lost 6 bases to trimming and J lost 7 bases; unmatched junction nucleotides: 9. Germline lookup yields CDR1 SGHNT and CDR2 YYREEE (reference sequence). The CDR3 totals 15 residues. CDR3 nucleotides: TGTGCCAGCACCGACAGGGGGCTTATCCACGGGGAGCTGTTTTTT. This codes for CASTDRGLIHGELFF.

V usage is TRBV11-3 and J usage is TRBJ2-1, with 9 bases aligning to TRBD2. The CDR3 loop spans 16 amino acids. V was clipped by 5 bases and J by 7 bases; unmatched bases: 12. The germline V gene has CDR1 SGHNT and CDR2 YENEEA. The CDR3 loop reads CASSLDDSGSYNEQFF. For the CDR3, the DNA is TGTGCCAGCAGCCTTGACGATAGCGGGAGTTATAATGAGCAGTTCTTC.

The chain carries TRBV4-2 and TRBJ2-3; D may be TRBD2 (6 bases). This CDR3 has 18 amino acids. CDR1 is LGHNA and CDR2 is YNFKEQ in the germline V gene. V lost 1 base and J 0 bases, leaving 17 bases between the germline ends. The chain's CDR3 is CASSQAVAAGTSTDTQYF. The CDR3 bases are TGTGCCAGCAGCCAAGCGGTAGCGGCGGGGACTAGCACAGATACGCAGTATTTT.

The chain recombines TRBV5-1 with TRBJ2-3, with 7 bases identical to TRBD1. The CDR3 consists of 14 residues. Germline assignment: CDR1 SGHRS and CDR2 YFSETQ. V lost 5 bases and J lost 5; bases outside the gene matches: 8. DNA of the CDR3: TGCGCCAGCAGTCACAGGGGACCCCTAGATACGCAGTATTTT. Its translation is CASSHRGPLDTQYF.

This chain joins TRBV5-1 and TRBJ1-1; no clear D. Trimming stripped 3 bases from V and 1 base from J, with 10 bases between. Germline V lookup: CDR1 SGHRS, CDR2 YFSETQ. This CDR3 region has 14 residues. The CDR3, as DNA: TGCGCCAGCAGCTCCAGTACGGCGAACACTGAAGCTTTCTTT. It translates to CASSSSTANTEAFF.

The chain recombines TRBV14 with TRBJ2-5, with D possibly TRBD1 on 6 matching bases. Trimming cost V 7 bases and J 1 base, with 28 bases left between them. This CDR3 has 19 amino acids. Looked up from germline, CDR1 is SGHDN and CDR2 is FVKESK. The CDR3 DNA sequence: TGTGCCAGCAACTTTTTGTTGTGGCCGGACAGAAAATGCCAAGAGACCCAGTACTTC. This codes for CASNFLLWPDRKCQETQYF.

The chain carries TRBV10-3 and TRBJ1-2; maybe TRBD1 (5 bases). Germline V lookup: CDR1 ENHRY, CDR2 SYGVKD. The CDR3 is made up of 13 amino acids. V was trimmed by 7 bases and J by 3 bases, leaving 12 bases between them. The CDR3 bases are TGTGCCATCATGGACGGGACCGACTATGGCTACACCTTC. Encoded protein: CAIMDGTDYGYTF.

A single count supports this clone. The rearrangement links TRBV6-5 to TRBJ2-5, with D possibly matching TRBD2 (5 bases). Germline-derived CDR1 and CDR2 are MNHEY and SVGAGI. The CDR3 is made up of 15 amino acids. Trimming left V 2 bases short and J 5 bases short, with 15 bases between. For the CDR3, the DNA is TGTGCCAGCAGTTACGCTCAGCGGCGCTGGGAGACCCAGTACTTC. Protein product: CASSYAQRRWETQYF.

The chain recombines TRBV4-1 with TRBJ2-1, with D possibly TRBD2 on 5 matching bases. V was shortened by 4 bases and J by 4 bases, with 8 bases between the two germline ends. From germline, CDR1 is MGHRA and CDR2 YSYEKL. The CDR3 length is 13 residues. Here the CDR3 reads CASSPRTYNEQFF. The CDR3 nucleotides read TGCGCCAGCAGCCCCAGGACTTACAATGAGCAGTTCTTC.

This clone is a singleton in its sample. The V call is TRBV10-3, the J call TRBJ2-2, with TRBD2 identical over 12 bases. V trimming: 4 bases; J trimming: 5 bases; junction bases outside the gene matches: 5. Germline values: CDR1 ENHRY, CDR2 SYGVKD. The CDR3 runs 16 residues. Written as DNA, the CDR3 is TGTGCCATCAGTGGTTCCGGGACTAGCGGGACCGGGGAGCTGTTTTTT. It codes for CAISGSGTSGTGELFF.

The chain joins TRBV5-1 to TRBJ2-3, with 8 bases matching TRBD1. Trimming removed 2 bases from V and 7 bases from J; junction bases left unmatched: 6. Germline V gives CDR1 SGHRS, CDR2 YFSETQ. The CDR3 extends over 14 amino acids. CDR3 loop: CASSLETGAYTQYF. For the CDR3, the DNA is TGCGCCAGCAGCTTAGAGACAGGGGCCTATACGCAGTATTTT.

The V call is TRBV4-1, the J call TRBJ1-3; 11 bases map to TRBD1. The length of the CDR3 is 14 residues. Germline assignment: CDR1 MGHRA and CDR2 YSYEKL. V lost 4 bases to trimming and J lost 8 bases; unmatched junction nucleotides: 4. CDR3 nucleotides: TGCGCCAGCAGCCCTCGGGACAGGGGGGACACCATATATTTT. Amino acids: CASSPRDRGDTIYF.

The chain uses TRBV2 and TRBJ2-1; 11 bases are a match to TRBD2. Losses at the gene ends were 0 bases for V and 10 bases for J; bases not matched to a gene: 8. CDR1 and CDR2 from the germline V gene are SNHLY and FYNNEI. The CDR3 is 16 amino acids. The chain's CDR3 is CASSEASLAGVGEQFF. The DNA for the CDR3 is TGTGCCAGCAGTGAAGCGTCACTAGCGGGAGTCGGGGAGCAGTTCTTC.

The CDR3 sequence: CSVRRAATGELFF. DNA for the CDR3: TGCAGCGTCCGCCGGGCGGCCACCGGGGAGCTGTTTTTT. The chain couples TRBV29-1 to TRBJ2-2; D gene ambiguous. The CDR3 length is 13 residues. Germline V gives CDR1 SQVTM, CDR2 ANQGSEA. V was trimmed by 6 bases and J by 4 bases, leaving 12 bases between them.

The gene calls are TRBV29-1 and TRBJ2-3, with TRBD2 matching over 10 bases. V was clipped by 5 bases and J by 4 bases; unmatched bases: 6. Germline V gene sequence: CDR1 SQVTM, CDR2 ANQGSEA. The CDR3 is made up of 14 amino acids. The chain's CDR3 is CSVLPGLASDTQYF. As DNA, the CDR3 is TGCAGCGTTCTTCCGGGACTAGCGTCAGATACGCAGTATTTT.

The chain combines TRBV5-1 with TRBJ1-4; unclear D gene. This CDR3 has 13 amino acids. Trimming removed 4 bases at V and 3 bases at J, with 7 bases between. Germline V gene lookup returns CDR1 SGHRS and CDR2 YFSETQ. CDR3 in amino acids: CASSSRANEKLFF. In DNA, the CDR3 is TGCGCCAGCAGCAGCCGGGCTAATGAAAAACTGTTTTTT.

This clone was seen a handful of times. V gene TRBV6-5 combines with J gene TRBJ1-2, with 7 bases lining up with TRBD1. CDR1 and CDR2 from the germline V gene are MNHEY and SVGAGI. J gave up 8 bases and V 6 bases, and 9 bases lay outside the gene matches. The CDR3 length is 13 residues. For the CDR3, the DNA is TGTGCCAGCAGCAGCGACAGGGAGAGAGGCTACACCTTC. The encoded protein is CASSSDRERGYTF.

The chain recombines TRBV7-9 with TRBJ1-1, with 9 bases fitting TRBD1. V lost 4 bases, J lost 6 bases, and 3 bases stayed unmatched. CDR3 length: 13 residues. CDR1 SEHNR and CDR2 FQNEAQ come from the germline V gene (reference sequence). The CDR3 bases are TGTGCCAGCAGCTGGGGACAGGGAGCTGAAGCTTTCTTT. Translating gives CASSWGQGAEAFF.

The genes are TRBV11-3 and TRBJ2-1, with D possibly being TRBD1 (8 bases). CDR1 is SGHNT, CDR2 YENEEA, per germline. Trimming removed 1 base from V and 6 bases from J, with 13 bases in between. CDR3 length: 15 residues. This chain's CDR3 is CASSLGTGGGNEQFF. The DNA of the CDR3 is TGTGCCAGCAGCTTAGGTACAGGGGGGGGCAATGAGCAGTTCTTC.

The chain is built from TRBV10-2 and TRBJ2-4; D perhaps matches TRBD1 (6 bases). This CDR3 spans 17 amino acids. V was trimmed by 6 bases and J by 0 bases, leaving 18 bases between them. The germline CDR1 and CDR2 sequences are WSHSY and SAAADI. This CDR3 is CASSPNKGEIAKNIQYF. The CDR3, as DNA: TGCGCCAGCAGCCCTAATAAGGGGGAAATAGCCAAAAACATTCAGTACTTC.

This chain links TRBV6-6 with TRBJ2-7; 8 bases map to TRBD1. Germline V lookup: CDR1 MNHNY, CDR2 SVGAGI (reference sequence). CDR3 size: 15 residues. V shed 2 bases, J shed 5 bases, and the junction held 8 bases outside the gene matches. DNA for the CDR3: TGTGCCAGCAGTTACCCGTCAGGGGGCGGAAACGAGCAGTACTTC. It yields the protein CASSYPSGGGNEQYF.